These 30 T cell receptor beta chains share one sample of origin, sequenced in a study of circulating CD8 cells and anti-PD-1 response in melanoma. The QIAseq Immune Repertoire TCR panel built the libraries from roughly 16 ng of total RNA. TCRdb analysed the reads with MiXCR anew, one entry per CDR3 protein. The sample carries under 500 distinct CDR3 sequences, under 5% recorded once. From live CD3+CD8+TCRalphabeta+ cells, four PD-1 and/or TIGIT subsets were sorted. This specimen consisted of CD8+ T cells from PBMCs, obtained at baseline or after one month of anti-PD-1 therapy (not recorded which). The receptor source for this set is a human donor with melanoma.

This clonotype is medium-sized. The chain recombines TRBV20-1 with TRBJ2-1; 10 bases fit TRBD2. This CDR3 is 14 amino acids long. The V and J ends lost 1 base and 9 bases, in that order; junction bases with no gene match: 6. Per germline, CDR1 DFQATT and CDR2 SNEGSKA (reference sequence). The CDR3 loop reads CSARGASGSGEQFF. CDR3 bases: TGCAGTGCTAGAGGGGCTAGCGGGAGCGGTGAGCAGTTCTTC.

By sample fraction, this clonotype is large. The chain is built from TRBV6-5 and TRBJ2-1; a possible D gene is TRBD2 (5 bases). Germline CDR1 is MNHEY and CDR2 is SVGAGI. V lost 5 bases to trimming and J lost 10 bases, with 15 bases between them. The CDR3 sequence is 13 residues long. The CDR3: CASSLVGGGEQFF. Here the CDR3 DNA reads TGTGCCAGCAGTCTCGTAGGCGGAGGCGAGCAGTTCTTC.

This clonotype is large. The chain combines TRBV29-1 with TRBJ2-1, with D possibly TRBD2 on 7 matching bases. Germline CDR1 SQVTM, CDR2 ANQGSEA. V gave up 0 bases and J gave up 4 bases, with 19 bases separating them. The CDR3 consists of 17 residues. The CDR3 protein is CSVEDFTTGGLYNEQFF. The CDR3, as DNA: TGCAGCGTTGAAGATTTTACTACGGGGGGCTTGTACAATGAGCAGTTCTTC.

In this sample, this clonotype is medium-sized. The chain has TRBV4-1 and TRBJ1-1; 9 bases match TRBD1. V shed 4 bases and J 1 base; nucleotides not matched to a gene: 7. Germline V gene lookup returns CDR1 MGHRA and CDR2 YSYEKL. This CDR3 is 16 amino acids long. CDR3 coding DNA: TGCGCCAGCAGCCCCACGGACAGGGGACAGAACACTGAAGCTTTCTTT. Amino acid sequence: CASSPTDRGQNTEAFF.

A few counts support this clonotype. A much more abundant neighbour one base away suggests this may be a read error. The V gene is TRBV2, the J gene TRBJ2-7, with D possibly TRBD1 on 6 matching bases. The germline CDR1 and CDR2 sequences are SNHLY and FYNNEI. This CDR3 has 14 residues. CDR3 nucleotides: TGTGCCAGCAAGCCCCCGGACAGTGACCACGAGCAGCACTTC. Translated, it gives CASKPPDSDHEQHF.

Within the sample, this clonotype is hyperexpanded. The rearrangement joins TRBV11-2 to TRBJ2-2; D gene unclear. V dropped 2 bases and J dropped 1 base, with 5 bases sitting between them. Germline values: CDR1 SGHAT, CDR2 FQNNGV. The CDR3 has 14 residues. CDR3 nucleotides: TGTGCCAGCAGCTTAATGAGGAACACCGGGGAGCTGTTTTTT. Its translation is CASSLMRNTGELFF. Variable domain in full (rest from reference TRBV11-2 and TRBJ2-2): EAGVAQSPRYKIIEKRQSVAFWCNPISGHATLYWYQQILGQGPKLLIQFQNNGVVDDSQLPKDRFSAERLKGVDSTLKIQPAKLEDSAVYLCASSLMRNTGELFFGEGSRLTVL.

By share, this clonotype ranks as large. V usage is TRBV7-8 and J usage is TRBJ2-7; the match to TRBD2 covers 10 bases. Germline CDR1 is SGHVS and CDR2 is FQNEAQ. With V trimmed by 5 bases and J by 2 bases, 9 bases remained unmatched. The CDR3 totals 16 residues. CDR3 bases: TGTGCCAGCAGCCCGCGGACTAGCGGATACCCCTACGAGCAGTACTTC. It codes for CASSPRTSGYPYEQYF.

This clonotype ranks as large. The chain couples TRBV18 to TRBJ2-7; TRBD1 agrees at 8 bases. This CDR3 has 16 residues. Germline trimming cut 3 bases from V and 1 base from J; bases unmatched to any gene: 8. Germline V gene data show CDR1 as KGHSH and CDR2 as LQKENI. CDR3 residues: CASSPKDRAASYEQYF. CDR3 bases: TGTGCCAGCTCACCGAAGGACAGGGCCGCTTCCTACGAGCAGTACTTC.

This clonotype is labeled large. The gene calls are TRBV7-2 and TRBJ2-7, with TRBD1 matching over 8 bases. The V segment lost 5 bases and the J segment 4 bases; nucleotides outside the gene matches: 4. From germline, CDR1 is SGHTA and CDR2 FQGNSA. The CDR3 sequence is 13 residues long. CDR3 nucleotide sequence: TGTGCCAGCAGCCTACGGACAGGGTACGAGCAGTACTTC. Encoded protein: CASSLRTGYEQYF.

Relative to its sample, this clonotype is medium-sized. V is TRBV12-3 or TRBV12-4 and J is TRBJ1-6; D remains unclear. V was shortened by 3 bases and J by 9 bases, with 3 bases between the two germline ends. The CDR3 runs to 11 residues. CDR3 in amino acids: CASSFGSPLHF. CDR3 coding DNA: TGTGCCAGCAGTTTTGGTTCACCCCTCCACTTT.

This clonotype rates as large. The chain is built from TRBV29-1 and TRBJ1-2; a weak D match, TRBD1 (5 bases). Germline V gene data show CDR1 as SQVTM and CDR2 as ANQGSEA. The CDR3 is made up of 11 amino acids. V lost 6 bases and J lost 9, with 14 bases in between. The CDR3 here is CSVPGAGRYTF. The CDR3 DNA follows: TGCAGCGTGCCCGGGGCCGGGCGCTACACCTTC.

This clonotype is large (0.1 to 1%) in the sample. The V and J genes are TRBV2 and TRBJ2-3; 8 nucleotides line up with TRBD2. The CDR3 loop spans 16 amino acids. Germline V gene lookup returns CDR1 SNHLY and CDR2 FYNNEI. J gave up 9 bases and V 7 bases, and 18 bases lay outside the gene matches. CDR3 DNA sequence: TGTGCCAGCACCCCGGCAGGGCAGCGGGGGATGGGAACGCAGTATTTT. It yields the protein CASTPAGQRGMGTQYF. The complete variable domain, with remaining parts taken from reference TRBV2 and TRBJ2-3, reads EPEVTQTPSHQVTQMGQEVILRCVPISNHLYFYWYRQILGQKVEFLVSFYNNEISEKSEIFDDQFSVERPDGSNFTLKIRSTKLEDSAMYFCASTPAGQRGMGTQYFGPGTRLTVL.

V gene TRBV30 combines with J gene TRBJ2-1, with D unresolved. Trimming left V 1 base short and J 2 bases short, with 9 bases between. The germline CDR1 and CDR2 sequences are GTSNPN and SVGIG (reference sequence). The length of the CDR3 is 14 residues. The CDR3 DNA sequence: TGTGCCTGGAGTGGACCGGCTACCTACAATGAGCAGTTCTTC. Translated, it gives CAWSGPATYNEQFF.

This clonotype is large. V and J are TRBV4-1 and TRBJ2-7; TRBD1 might be the D (7 bases). Germline CDR1 and CDR2: MGHRA and YSYEKL. Between the trimmed V and J ends, which lost 1 base and 4 bases, there was a span of 14 bases. The CDR3 is made up of 15 amino acids. CDR3 DNA sequence: TGCGCCAGCAGCCAAGCGTTGCAGGGGGGTTACGAGCAGTACTTC. Translated: CASSQALQGGYEQYF.

By share, this clonotype ranks as large. V gene TRBV2 combines with J gene TRBJ2-5; TRBD2 agrees at 11 bases. Germline values: CDR1 SNHLY, CDR2 FYNNEI. Trimming took 3 bases from V and 2 from J; bases not matched to a gene: 5. The length of the CDR3 is 16 residues. Here the CDR3 reads CASSDALAGEQETQYF. CDR3 nucleotides: TGTGCCAGCAGTGACGCACTAGCGGGGGAACAAGAGACCCAGTACTTC.

Sample share makes this clonotype medium-sized (0.01 to 0.1%). The junction differs from germline at one of its ends, possibly a read error. This chain uses TRBV28 with TRBJ2-1; D unclear. Germline loops: CDR1 MDHEN, CDR2 SYDVKM. The CDR3 spans 14 residues. CDR3 sequence (DNA): TGTGCCAGCAGTTTGGCAGGCTCCCACAATGAGCAGTTCTTC. The encoded protein is CASSLAGSHNEQFF.

This clonotype is labeled as large (0.1 to 1%). The V call is TRBV10-2, the J call TRBJ2-7, with 12 bases that match TRBD2. Germline V gene lookup returns CDR1 WSHSY and CDR2 SAAADI. With V trimmed by 4 bases and J by 5 bases, 3 bases remained unmatched. The CDR3 is made up of 14 amino acids. The CDR3 DNA reads as TGCGCCAGCAGTGGGACTAGCGGGGACAACGAGCAGTACTTC. It codes for CASSGTSGDNEQYF.

This clonotype counts as medium-sized. This clone may be a read error of a much larger clone one base away. The V and J genes are TRBV29-1 and TRBJ2-1; D remains unclear. The CDR3 has 13 residues. Germline V lookup: CDR1 SQVTM, CDR2 ANQGSEA. The CDR3 DNA reads TGCAGCGTTGAGGATTCGATCCACAATGAGCAGCTCTTC. Amino acid sequence: CSVEDSIHNEQLF.

This clonotype was seen only a few times. Since a much larger clone is just one base distant, this may be a read error. Given the absence of the conserved phenylalanine or tryptophan at the CDR3 end, a read error is likely. This sequence joins TRBV20-1 and TRBJ2-1, with 7 bases fitting TRBD2. The CDR3 loop spans 15 amino acids. With V trimmed by 2 bases and J by 0 bases, 4 bases remained unmatched. CDR1 is DFQATT and CDR2 is SNEGSKA in the germline V gene (reference sequence). CDR3 amino acids: CSARLADTSYNEQFL. The CDR3, as DNA: TGCAGTGCTAGACTAGCGGATACCTCCTACAATGAGCAGTTCCTC.

This clonotype rates as medium-sized. The chain employs TRBV27 and TRBJ1-4; D unclear. The V gene's germline CDR1 is MNHEY and CDR2 SMNVEV (reference sequence). V was trimmed by 2 bases and J by 8 bases, leaving 12 bases between them. The CDR3 is 14 amino acids. Here the CDR3 reads CASSLGPTGEKLFF. The CDR3 DNA sequence: TGTGCCAGCAGTTTAGGCCCCACTGGGGAAAAACTGTTTTTT.

By sample share, this clonotype is medium-sized. The chain is built from TRBV28 and TRBJ2-1; D is unresolved. V lost 7 bases and J 6 bases, leaving 22 bases between the germline ends. Germline CDR1 MDHEN, CDR2 SYDVKM. The CDR3 covers 16 residues. DNA for the CDR3: TGTGCCAGCACCCCCTCGGTCGGCCTTAACGGCAATGAGCAGTTCTTC. Residues: CASTPSVGLNGNEQFF.

This clonotype is medium-sized. V gene TRBV4-1 combines with J gene TRBJ2-2; 8 bases fit TRBD2. This CDR3 spans 15 amino acids. Germline V lookup: CDR1 MGHRA, CDR2 YSYEKL. Trimming cost V 2 bases and J 4 bases; bases outside gene matches: 3. CDR3 coding DNA: TGCGCCAGCAGCCAAAGCGGGAGTGGCACCGGGGAGCTGTTTTTT. It specifies CASSQSGSGTGELFF.

This clonotype is labeled as medium-sized. This sequence joins TRBV19 and TRBJ2-7; no firm D call. V gave up 7 bases and J gave up 2 bases, with 18 bases separating them. The CDR3 runs to 15 residues. Germline V CDR1 and CDR2: LNHDA, SQIVND (reference sequence). The CDR3 DNA is TGTGCCAGTAAACCCGCCTTGGGGTCTGCCTACGAGCAGTACTTC. Translation: CASKPALGSAYEQYF. The variable domain in full, completed from reference TRBV19 and TRBJ2-7, reads DGGITQSPKYLFRKEGQNVTLSCEQNLNHDAMYWYRQDPGQGLRLIYYSQIVNDFQKGDIAEGYSVSREKKESFPLTVTSAQKNPTAFYLCASKPALGSAYEQYFGPGTRLTVT.

This clonotype is deemed large. The chain recombines TRBV7-6 with TRBJ1-5, with D maybe TRBD1 (5 bases). CDR1 is SGHVS and CDR2 is FNYEAQ in the germline V gene. The V and J ends lost 2 bases and 7 bases respectively, with 12 bases between them. The length of the CDR3 is 14 residues. CDR3 residues: CASSLQGGGQPQHF. The CDR3 DNA reads as TGTGCCAGCAGCTTACAGGGCGGCGGCCAGCCCCAGCATTTT.

This clonotype occurred a few times. The chain joins TRBV7-3 to TRBJ2-7, with no clear D. The CDR3 is made up of 13 amino acids. Germline V gene data show CDR1 as SGHTA and CDR2 as FQGTGA. V lost 2 bases and J lost 1, with 6 bases in between. The CDR3 sequence is CASSLDHSYEQYF. In DNA, the CDR3 is TGTGCCAGCAGCTTAGACCATTCCTACGAGCAGTACTTC.

Within the sample, this clonotype is large. The gene calls are TRBV5-4 and TRBJ1-2; D unclear. V shed 4 bases and J shed 5 bases, with 21 bases lying between them. Germline V gives CDR1 SGHNT, CDR2 YYREEE (reference sequence). The CDR3 is 16 amino acids. The CDR3 reads CASSADPGGLGYGYTF. The CDR3 DNA follows: TGTGCCAGCAGCGCCGACCCGGGTGGGTTGGGGTATGGCTACACCTTC.

By share, this clonotype counts as medium-sized. The V gene is TRBV28, the J gene TRBJ2-7; 7 bases line up with TRBD1. V trimming: 6 bases; J trimming: 3 bases; junction bases outside the gene matches: 8. The CDR3 loop spans 14 amino acids. Germline values: CDR1 MDHEN, CDR2 SYDVKM. The CDR3 sequence: CASSPGTAHYEQYF. As DNA, the CDR3 is TGTGCCAGCAGCCCCGGGACAGCCCACTACGAGCAGTACTTC.

In regard to this clonotype: The junction departs from germline at one end; a sequencing error may be responsible. The V and J genes are TRBV28 and TRBJ2-1, with 10 bases fitting TRBD2. This CDR3 contains 15 residues. The germline V gene has CDR1 MDHEN and CDR2 SYDVKM. CDR3 nucleotides: TGTGCCAGCAGTTTACGTGGACTAGCGGACTATGAGCAGTCCTTC. Amino acids: CASSLRGLADYEQSF.

For this clonotype: Since a much larger clone is just one base distant, this may be a read error. This rearrangement joins TRBV28 to TRBJ1-1; possibly TRBD1 for D (5 bases). Per the germline V gene, CDR1 is MDHEN and CDR2 is SYDVKM. V shed 4 bases and J shed 7 bases, with 19 bases lying between them. The CDR3 extends over 15 amino acids. The CDR3 loop reads CASSSLAGLALEAFF. DNA for the CDR3: TGTGCCAGCAGTTCCTTGGCAGGGCTCGCTCTTGAAGCTTTCTTT.

This clonotype is large (0.1 to 1%) within its sample. The chain combines TRBV4-1 with TRBJ2-2; TRBD2 matches 9 bases. CDR1 MGHRA and CDR2 YSYEKL come from the germline V gene. The CDR3 totals 17 residues. J gave up 5 bases and V 7 bases, and 14 bases lay outside the gene matches. The CDR3 DNA sequence: TGCGCCAGCACCGACGGCGCGGGGGGGCTCTGGACCGGGGAGCTGTTTTTT. Its translation: CASTDGAGGLWTGELFF.